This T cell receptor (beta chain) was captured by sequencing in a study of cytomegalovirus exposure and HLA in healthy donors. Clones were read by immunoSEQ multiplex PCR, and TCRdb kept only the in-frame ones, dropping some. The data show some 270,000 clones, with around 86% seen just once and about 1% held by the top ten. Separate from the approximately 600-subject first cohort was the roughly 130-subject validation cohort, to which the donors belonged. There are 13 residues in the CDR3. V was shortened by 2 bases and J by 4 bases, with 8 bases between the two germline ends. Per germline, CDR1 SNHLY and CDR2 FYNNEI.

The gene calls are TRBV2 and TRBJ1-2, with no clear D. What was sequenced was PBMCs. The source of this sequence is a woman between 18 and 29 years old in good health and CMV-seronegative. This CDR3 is CASSEQVLYGYTF. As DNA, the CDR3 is TGTGCCAGCAGTGAACAGGTGCTCTATGGCTACACCTTC.